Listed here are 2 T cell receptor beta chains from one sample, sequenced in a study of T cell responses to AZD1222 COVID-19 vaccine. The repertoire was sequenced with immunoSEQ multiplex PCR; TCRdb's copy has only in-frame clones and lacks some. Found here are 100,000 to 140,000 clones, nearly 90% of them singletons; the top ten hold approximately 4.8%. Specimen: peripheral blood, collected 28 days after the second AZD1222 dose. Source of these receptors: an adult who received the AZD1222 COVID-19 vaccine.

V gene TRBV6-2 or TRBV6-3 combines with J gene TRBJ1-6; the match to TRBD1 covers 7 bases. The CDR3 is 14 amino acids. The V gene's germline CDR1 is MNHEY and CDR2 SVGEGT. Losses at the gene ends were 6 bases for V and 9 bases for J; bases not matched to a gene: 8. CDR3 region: CASSATGTVSPLHF. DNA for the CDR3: TGTGCCAGCAGCGCAACCGGGACAGTTTCACCCCTCCACTTT.

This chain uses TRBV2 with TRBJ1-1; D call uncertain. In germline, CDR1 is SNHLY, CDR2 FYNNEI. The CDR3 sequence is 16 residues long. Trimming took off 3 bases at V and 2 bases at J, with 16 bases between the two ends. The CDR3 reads CASSDPASPINTEAFF. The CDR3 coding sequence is TGTGCCAGCAGTGACCCCGCCAGCCCCATTAACACTGAAGCTTTCTTT.